This T cell receptor (beta chain) was captured in a study of chemoradiotherapy in HPV16-positive cancers. Study information: Functional T-cell assays on a couple of HPV16-positive patients' cells defined candidate HPV-specific clones and common TCR motifs.

Points on this clone: Its target is not known.

Sequencing was performed with immunoSEQ multiplex PCR; in TCRdb, only in-frame clones are kept and a portion is missing. This repertoire shows hundreds of clones, over 80% found once; its top ten account for about 8.3%. Over chemoradiotherapy, repertoires were sampled more than once. The study, taken as a whole, reports: Non-HPV-specific T cells did not expand in tumors during treatment, whereas candidate HPV-specific clones and E7-related motifs did.

Germline CDR1 reads GTSNPN; CDR2 reads SVGIG (reference sequence). The CDR3 spans 14 residues. V was cut by 3 bases and J by 1 base, with 10 bases left in between. This clonotype was obtained from a human donor with HPV-associated anogenital cancer. The sequences come from tumor tissue, collected from a patient who underwent chemoradiotherapy. This chain links TRBV30 with TRBJ2-1; D is unresolved. The CDR3 DNA is TGTGCCTGGAGCTCACTGGGGTCCTACAATGAGCAGTTCTTC. Its protein is CAWSSLGSYNEQFF.